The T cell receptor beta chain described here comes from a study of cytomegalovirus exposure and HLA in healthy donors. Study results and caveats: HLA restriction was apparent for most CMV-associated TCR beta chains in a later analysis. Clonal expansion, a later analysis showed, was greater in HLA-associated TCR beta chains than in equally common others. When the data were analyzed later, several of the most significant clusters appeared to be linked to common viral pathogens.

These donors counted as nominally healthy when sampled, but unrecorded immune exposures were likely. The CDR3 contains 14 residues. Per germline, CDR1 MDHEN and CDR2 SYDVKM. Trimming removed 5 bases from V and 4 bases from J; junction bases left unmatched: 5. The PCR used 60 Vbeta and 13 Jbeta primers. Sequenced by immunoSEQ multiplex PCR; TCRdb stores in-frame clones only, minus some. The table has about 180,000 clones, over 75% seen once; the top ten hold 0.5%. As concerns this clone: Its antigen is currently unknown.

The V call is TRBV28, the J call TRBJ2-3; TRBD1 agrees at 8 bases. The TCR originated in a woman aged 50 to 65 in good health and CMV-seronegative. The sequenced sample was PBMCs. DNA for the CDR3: TGTGCCAGCAGTCCGGACAGGGCTTCAGATACGCAGTATTTT. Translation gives CASSPDRASDTQYF. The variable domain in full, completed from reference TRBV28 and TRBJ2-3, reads DVKVTQSSRYLVKRTGEKVFLECVQDMDHENMFWYRQDPGLGLRLIYFSYDVKMKEKGDIPEGYSVSREKKERFSLILESASTNQTSMYLCASSPDRASDTQYFGPGTRLTVL.